The source of this T cell receptor (beta chain) is a study of CD8+ T cells in alopecia areata. This CDR3 region has 16 residues. V shed 4 bases, J shed 7 bases, and the junction held 16 bases outside the gene matches. CDR1 is SGHNT and CDR2 is YYREEE in the germline V gene (reference sequence). In 4 or 5 patients, CD4+ T cells were split by CD25+CD127- sorting. Collection of lesional scalp punch biopsies and peripheral blood was performed in alopecia areata patients. Sorting of PBMCs yielded the CD4+ and CD8+ T cells. RNA was isolated and reverse transcribed to cDNA, the sequencing template. Method: immunoSEQ multiplex PCR; TCRdb's copy keeps in-frame clones and lacks some. The sample holds about 37,000 clones, around half seen once.

The clonotype comes from a human donor with alopecia areata. Sequenced input: CD4+ Tregs sorted from blood. The chain is built from TRBV5-4 and TRBJ1-2, with TRBD1 matching 7 bases. The CDR3 DNA is TGTGCCAGCAGCCAAATACCGGGACAGAAAAGGGCTGGCTACACCTTC. It yields the protein CASSQIPGQKRAGYTF.